This T cell receptor beta chain appears in the sequencing data of a study of T-cell memory formation after mild COVID-19. The study's findings and limits: Clones that got smaller from day 15 to 85 had even CD4/CD8, while clones growing later tipped toward CD4+. Among clones peaking at day 37 in the second wave, SARS-CoV-2 specificity remained unconfirmed.

TCRdb independently ran MiXCR on the 5' RACE reads; one entry per CDR3 protein. The sample lists about 290,000 distinct CDR3 sequences, 15% occurring once. To note about this clonotype: Its antigen is as yet unknown.

This sequence was found in a man younger than 30 who had mild COVID-19 (a few samples of this study predate the infection). Cell type and time point are not known. The source material was PBMCs or a T cell subset sorted from them (not recorded which).

In nucleotides, the CDR3 is TGTGCCAGCAGTCCAAGACTAGCGGGGGGTGGCGACGAGCAGTACTTC. Translating it yields CASSPRLAGGGDEQYF. The chain has TRBV12-3 or TRBV12-4 and TRBJ2-7, with 13 bases identical to TRBD2. Losses at the gene ends were 5 bases for V and 5 bases for J; bases not matched to a gene: 9. The CDR3 runs 16 residues.